The 7 T cell receptor beta chains presented below share a single source sample, sequenced in a study of blood T cell repertoires in COVID-19. Here immunoSEQ multiplex PCR was the method, and the copy in TCRdb shows in-frame clones only, minus some. The sample holds around 250,000 clones, about 80% seen once. The sample taken for sequencing was peripheral blood. These receptors all stem from a woman of 80 years or more with acute or convalescent COVID-19.

The chain has TRBV7-3 and TRBJ1-5, with 9 positions matching TRBD1. CDR3 length: 13 amino acids. The V gene end was trimmed by 2 bases and the J gene end by 9 bases; junction bases not matched to a gene: 2. In germline, CDR1 is SGHTA, CDR2 FQGTGA. The CDR3 protein is CASSLGQGTPQHF. The CDR3 DNA follows: TGTGCCAGCAGCTTAGGACAGGGGACGCCCCAGCATTTT.

The chain uses TRBV28 and TRBJ1-2; weak D call: TRBD1 (6 bases). The ends were cut back, 6 bases at V and 4 bases at J, with 15 bases in the middle. The germline V gene encodes CDR1 MDHEN and CDR2 SYDVKM. The CDR3 is 14 amino acids. CDR3 coding DNA: TGTGCCAGCAGCCCCCGACAGGAGACCTATGGCTACACCTTC. Encoded protein: CASSPRQETYGYTF.

The chain has TRBV7-2 and TRBJ2-1; 9 bases fit TRBD2. The CDR3 runs to 16 residues. Germline-derived CDR1 and CDR2 are SGHTA and FQGNSA. Germline trimming cut 0 bases from V and 6 bases from J; bases unmatched to any gene: 6. This CDR3 reads CASSLASSGVPNEQFF. In DNA, the CDR3 is TGTGCCAGCAGCTTAGCGTCTAGCGGGGTACCCAATGAGCAGTTCTTC. Filled out from reference TRBV7-2 and TRBJ2-1, the complete variable domain reads GAGVSQSPSNKVTEKGKDVELRCDPISGHTALYWYRQSLGQGLEFLIYFQGNSAPDKSGLPSDRFSAERTGGSVSTLTIQRTQQEDSAVYLCASSLASSGVPNEQFFGPGTRLTVL.

This clone showed up just once. The chain carries TRBV6-5 and TRBJ2-5; 9 bases map to TRBD1. Trimming at V came to 5 bases and at J to 1 base, leaving 2 bases not matched to a gene. Germline-derived CDR1 and CDR2 are MNHEY and SVGAGI. This CDR3 is 14 amino acids long. As DNA, the CDR3 is TGTGCCAGCAGTCTGACAGGGGGCCAAGAGACCCAGTACTTC. It encodes CASSLTGGQETQYF.

This clone has more than one count but fewer than ten. The chain joins TRBV6-5 to TRBJ1-2, with TRBD1 matching 11 bases. Trimming cost V 2 bases and J 4 bases; bases outside gene matches: 3. The CDR3 totals 15 residues. CDR1 and CDR2 from the germline V gene are MNHEY and SVGAGI. DNA for the CDR3: TGTGCCAGCAGTTACCGGGACAGGGGGGTCTATGGCTACACCTTC. As protein: CASSYRDRGVYGYTF.

The chain links TRBV2 to TRBJ2-2; TRBD2 matches at 10 bases. This CDR3 has 15 residues. In germline, CDR1 is SNHLY, CDR2 FYNNEI. Trimming took 4 bases from V and 7 from J; bases not matched to a gene: 6. CDR3 DNA: TGTGCCAGCAGTGGGCTAGCGGGAGATGTCGGGGAGCTGTTTTTT. Translating gives CASSGLAGDVGELFF.

The rearrangement uses TRBV7-3 and TRBJ1-2; 7 nucleotides line up with TRBD1. The CDR3 is 13 amino acids. In germline, CDR1 is SGHTA, CDR2 FQGTGA. V shed 1 base and J 10 bases; nucleotides not matched to a gene: 6. The CDR3 region is CASSLNGQVDYTF. Here the CDR3 DNA reads TGTGCCAGCAGCTTAAATGGACAGGTCGACTACACCTTC.